A single sample gave rise to the 32 T cell receptor beta chains below, sequenced in a study of regulatory T cells in long-lasting Graves disease. Sample time point: persistent/refractory GD, antithyroid drugs over 5 years with positive TRAb. There was RNA extracted from PBMCs, and the TCR library was made from it. With iRepertoire HTBI primers and Arm-PCR of CDR3 regions, TCR beta libraries were built. MiXCR was run by TCRdb on the multiplex PCR reads, yielding one entry per CDR3 protein. The sample contains roughly 400,000 distinct CDR3 sequences, roughly 21% of which appear only once. This sample comprised peripheral blood mononuclear cells (PBMCs), obtained when the disease was refractory, from a patient treated with antithyroid drugs. All receptors come from a female donor with Graves disease.

V is TRBV5-6 and J is TRBJ2-7; D is ambiguous. The CDR3 contains 13 residues. The germline CDR1 and CDR2 sequences are SGHDT and YYEEEE. Trimming took off 0 bases at V and 7 bases at J, with 11 bases between the two ends. The CDR3 here is CASSLGTSREQYF. CDR3 sequence (DNA): TGTGCCAGCAGCTTGGGTACTTCAAGGGAGCAGTACTTC.

This chain links TRBV12-5 with TRBJ2-3, with D possibly being TRBD2 (6 bases). The length of the CDR3 is 16 residues. Germline CDR1 and CDR2: LGHNT and FRNRAP. Trimming removed 6 bases from V and 1 base from J, with 17 bases in between. CDR3 residues: CASGTESGLRTDTQYF. CDR3 nucleotide sequence: TGTGCTAGTGGAACCGAGTCGGGACTCCGCACAGATACGCAGTATTTT.

This clonotype appeared many times. The chain uses TRBV2 and TRBJ1-2; 10 bases map to TRBD1. Germline V gives CDR1 SNHLY, CDR2 FYNNEI. The CDR3 runs to 15 residues. V trimming: 8 bases; J trimming: 4 bases; junction bases outside the gene matches: 10. The CDR3 protein is CASPGQGSSGYGYTF. The DNA of the CDR3 is TGTGCCAGCCCGGGACAGGGGTCGTCTGGCTATGGCTACACCTTC.

V and J are TRBV5-1 and TRBJ2-1; D remains unclear. The V end lost 0 bases, the J end lost 0 bases, and 13 bases lay between the germline ends. The CDR3 has 17 residues. CDR1 and CDR2 (germline): SGHRS, YFSETQ. In DNA form, the CDR3 reads TGCGCCAGCAGCTTGGAGGGTCTAACTTACTCCTACAATGAGCAGTTCTTC. Translation: CASSLEGLTYSYNEQFF.

This clonotype was recorded a few times. This sequence joins TRBV6-2 or TRBV6-3 and TRBJ2-2; 11 nucleotides agree with TRBD2. J was trimmed by 4 bases and V by 1 base; bases with no gene match: 5. The CDR3 has 17 residues. CDR1 and CDR2 from the germline V gene are MNHEY and SVGEGT. DNA of the CDR3: TGTGCCAGCAGTTACTGGGGGACTAGCGGAAGCACCGGGGAGCTGTTTTTT. It yields the protein CASSYWGTSGSTGELFF.

In this sample, this clonotype turned up many times. The V gene is TRBV12-3 or TRBV12-4, the J gene TRBJ2-2; D may be TRBD2 (7 bases). With 5 bases removed from V and 1 base from J, the gap between germline ends came to 14 bases. This CDR3 is built from 16 residues. The CDR3, as DNA: TGTGCCAGCAGTGGGGGCCCTAGCGGGAACACCGGGGAGCTGTTTTTT. This gives the protein CASSGGPSGNTGELFF.

Details on this clonotype: One end of the junction fails to match germline, which may point to a read error. V is TRBV11-2 and J is TRBJ2-2; perhaps TRBD2 as D (5 bases). From germline, CDR1 is SGHAT and CDR2 FQNNGV. This CDR3 is built from 16 residues. The CDR3 protein is CASSPRRSGRTGELFF. CDR3 nucleotides: TGTGCTAGCAGCCCCCGGAGGAGCGGTCGAACCGGGGAGCTGTTTTTT.

This clonotype was recorded many times. CDR3 sequence reads: CASSYHLAGTGGYEQYF. Here the CDR3 DNA reads TGTGCCAGCAGTTACCACCTAGCCGGGACAGGGGGCTACGAGCAGTACTTC. This sequence joins TRBV28 and TRBJ2-7, with 11 bases identical to TRBD1. V shed 4 bases, J shed 3 bases, and the junction held 11 bases outside the gene matches. The CDR3 contains 17 residues. Germline CDR1 reads MDHEN; CDR2 reads SYDVKM. Based on the CDR3 plus reference TRBV28 and TRBJ2-7, the full variable domain is DVKVTQSSRYLVKRTGEKVFLECVQDMDHENMFWYRQDPGLGLRLIYFSYDVKMKEKGDIPEGYSVSREKKERFSLILESASTNQTSMYLCASSYHLAGTGGYEQYFGPGTRLTVT.

The chain is built from TRBV15 and TRBJ2-7, with D perhaps TRBD2 (6 bases). V gave up 6 bases and J gave up 4 bases, with 13 bases separating them. The germline gives CDR1 LNHNV, CDR2 YYDKDF (reference sequence). The CDR3 loop spans 13 amino acids. The CDR3 loop reads CATSERRVYEQYF. DNA of the CDR3: TGTGCCACCAGTGAGAGGAGGGTTTACGAGCAGTACTTC. Variable domain in full (rest from reference TRBV15 and TRBJ2-7): DAMVIQNPRYQVTQFGKPVTLSCSQTLNHNVMYWYQQKSSQAPKLLFHYYDKDFNNEADTPDNFQSRRPNTSFCFLDIRSPGLGDTAMYLCATSERRVYEQYFGPGTRLTVT.

This clonotype was observed a single time. This could be a read error, since a much larger clone is one nucleotide away. This chain joins TRBV28 and TRBJ1-2; a possible D gene is TRBD1 (6 bases). Germline lookup yields CDR1 MDHEN and CDR2 SYDVKM. There are 13 residues in the CDR3. The V gene lost 6 bases and the J gene lost 6 bases, with 14 bases spanning the gap. In nucleotides, the CDR3 is TGTGCCAGCAGCATGGGGGCGCGCCATGGCTACACCTTC. Amino acids: CASSMGARHGYTF.

V gene TRBV28 combines with J gene TRBJ1-3, with unresolved D. The V gene's germline CDR1 is MDHEN and CDR2 SYDVKM. The CDR3 is made up of 13 amino acids. Trimming pared 5 bases from V and 4 bases from J, leaving 9 bases between. The CDR3 is CASSTLGGNTIYF. As DNA, the CDR3 is TGTGCCAGCAGTACCCTAGGCGGAAACACCATATATTTT.

The gene calls are TRBV6-1 and TRBJ1-5; D is unclear. V was pared by 9 bases and J by 4 bases, with 22 bases between. Per the germline V gene, CDR1 is MNHNS and CDR2 is SASEGT. The CDR3 is 16 residues long. As DNA, the CDR3 is TGTGCCAGTTTAGGCAGGCGGTCTACCGAAAATCAGCCCCAGCATTTT. Protein sequence: CASLGRRSTENQPQHF.

V usage is TRBV11-2 and J usage is TRBJ2-5; D might be TRBD2 (5 bases). The better agreement between TRBJ2-1 and the DNA end casts doubt on the J call. This CDR3 contains 15 residues. Looked up from germline, CDR1 is SGHAT and CDR2 is FQNNGV. The CDR3 DNA reads as TGTGCCAGCAGCTTAGGTGGAGGCGGGTCTAATGAGCAGTTCTTC. Its translation is CASSLGGGGSNEQFF.

This clonotype was seen ten or more times. The chain combines TRBV2 with TRBJ2-7; 14 bases fit TRBD2. Germline trimming cut 10 bases from V and 2 bases from J; bases unmatched to any gene: 13. CDR3 length: 17 amino acids. Germline V gives CDR1 SNHLY, CDR2 FYNNEI. The CDR3 DNA is TGTGCCATCCGATCCGGGACTAGCGGGAGTTTCGCCTACGAGCAGTACTTC. Translation: CAIRSGTSGSFAYEQYF.

This clonotype was observed a handful of times. This chain joins TRBV19 and TRBJ2-1; 11 nucleotides align to TRBD2. With 3 bases clipped from V and 7 bases from J, the junction kept 5 bases outside the gene matches. The CDR3 totals 15 residues. Germline V gene data show CDR1 as LNHDA and CDR2 as SQIVND (reference sequence). CDR3 coding DNA: TGTGCCAGTAGTATCGTAGCGGGAGGGGGTAATGAGCAGTTCTTC. Its protein is CASSIVAGGGNEQFF. The whole variable domain, remainder taken from reference TRBV19 and TRBJ2-1, is DGGITQSPKYLFRKEGQNVTLSCEQNLNHDAMYWYRQDPGQGLRLIYYSQIVNDFQKGDIAEGYSVSREKKESFPLTVTSAQKNPTAFYLCASSIVAGGGNEQFFGPGTRLTVL.

The gene calls are TRBV29-1 and TRBJ1-1, with TRBD1 identical over 10 bases. The CDR3 contains 14 residues. Germline values: CDR1 SQVTM, CDR2 ANQGSEA. Germline trimming cut 4 bases from V and 3 bases from J; bases unmatched to any gene: 5. CDR3 coding DNA: TGCAGCGTTGGACAGGGGGCGCTGGACACTGAAGCTTTCTTT. Translating it yields CSVGQGALDTEAFF.

The table lists this clonotype with many counts. The chain links TRBV28 to TRBJ2-7; 7 bases fit TRBD1. Trimming removed 2 bases from V and 2 bases from J; junction bases left unmatched: 3. Germline V gene sequence: CDR1 MDHEN, CDR2 SYDVKM. The CDR3 has 14 residues. DNA for the CDR3: TGTGCCAGCAGTTTAGGGGACAGACCCTACGAGCAGTACTTC. Amino acid sequence: CASSLGDRPYEQYF.

This clonotype was found many times. The germline gene is not matched at one end of the junction; a read error may be the cause. This chain connects TRBV28 to TRBJ2-7; D gene uncertain. Germline V gives CDR1 MDHEN, CDR2 SYDVKM. The CDR3 consists of 13 residues. As DNA, the CDR3 is TGTGCCAGCACTTTAGGGATCGCCTACGAGCAGTACTTC. Its protein product is CASTLGIAYEQYF.

The chain carries TRBV12-3 or TRBV12-4 and TRBJ1-3, with D maybe TRBD1 (5 bases). V lost 6 bases and J lost 6, with 9 bases in between. This CDR3 is built from 12 residues. CDR3 bases: TGTGCCAGCAGGCCCGGACAAAACACCATATATTTT. Amino acid sequence: CASRPGQNTIYF.

The chain carries TRBV5-4 and TRBJ2-5; possibly TRBD1 or TRBD2 for D (5 bases each). Trimming removed 3 bases at V and 3 bases at J, with 21 bases between. The CDR3 has 17 residues. From germline, CDR1 is SGHNT and CDR2 YYREEE (reference sequence). DNA for the CDR3: TGTGCCAGCAGCTCGGGGCCCGGCCATGACACCAAAGAGACCCAGTACTTC. Translating gives CASSSGPGHDTKETQYF.

The chain couples TRBV29-1 to TRBJ1-4, with 9 positions matching TRBD1. CDR3 length equals 17 residues. From germline, CDR1 is SQVTM and CDR2 ANQGSEA. Trimming at V came to 6 bases and at J to 0 bases, leaving 11 bases not matched to a gene. CDR3 coding DNA: TGCAGCGTGGGACACAGGGGGCGAGGAACAACTAATGAAAAACTGTTTTTT. It is translated as CSVGHRGRGTTNEKLFF.

This clonotype showed up many times. The V and J genes are TRBV12-3 or TRBV12-4 and TRBJ2-5; D possibly corresponds to TRBD1 (5 bases). The V gene lost 5 bases and the J gene lost 7 bases, with 20 bases spanning the gap. The CDR3 is 15 residues long. CDR3 DNA: TGTGCCAGCAGTCTCGGCCCATCGACAGCCAGGACCCAGTACTTC. This gives the protein CASSLGPSTARTQYF.

This clonotype was recorded many times. The chain couples TRBV11-2 to TRBJ2-5; 10 bases agree with TRBD1. CDR3 length equals 15 residues. Losses at the gene ends were 1 base for V and 4 bases for J; bases not matched to a gene: 3. Germline V lookup: CDR1 SGHAT, CDR2 FQNNGV. CDR3 bases: TGTGCCAGCAGCTTAGCAGACAGGGGGCGAGAGACCCAGTACTTC. Translated: CASSLADRGRETQYF.

There are many counts of this clonotype. The chain is built from TRBV15 and TRBJ1-1; D is perhaps TRBD1 (5 bases). Trimming removed 4 bases at V and 6 bases at J, with 18 bases between. Germline V gene data show CDR1 as LNHNV and CDR2 as YYDKDF (reference sequence). This CDR3 contains 15 residues. The CDR3 is CATSNLGPGIPEAFF. The CDR3 DNA reads as TGTGCCACCAGCAACTTGGGGCCTGGGATACCTGAAGCTTTCTTT.

Points on this clonotype: A much larger clone lies a single base off, so this may be a read error. CDR3: CSASPQGGWSYGQYF. In nucleotides, the CDR3 is TGCAGTGCTAGTCCCCAGGGAGGATGGTCCTACGGGCAGTACTTC. The V gene is TRBV20-1, the J gene TRBJ2-7, with a possible D match to TRBD2 (6 bases). Germline CDR1 DFQATT, CDR2 SNEGSKA (reference sequence). The CDR3 loop spans 15 amino acids.

This clonotype was counted many times. V usage is TRBV24-1 and J usage is TRBJ2-5; possibly TRBD1 for D (5 bases). V was cut by 5 bases and J by 3 bases, with 12 bases left in between. Germline values: CDR1 KGHDR, CDR2 SFDVKD. The CDR3 is made up of 14 amino acids. CDR3 nucleotides: TGTGCCACCAGTGGGGTAGGGGCCAAAGAGACCCAGTACTTC. Amino acid sequence: CATSGVGAKETQYF.

This sequence joins TRBV29-1 and TRBJ2-5; 7 bases are shared with TRBD2. With 7 bases clipped from V and 7 bases from J, the junction kept 12 bases outside the gene matches. CDR1 is SQVTM, CDR2 ANQGSEA, per germline. CDR3 size: 13 residues. The CDR3 DNA is TGCAGCGGGGCGGGGCTAGCGGCCTCGACCCAGTACTTC. Translating it yields CSGAGLAASTQYF.

The chain couples TRBV20-1 to TRBJ2-2, with 8 bases aligning to TRBD1. The V gene end was trimmed by 6 bases and the J gene end by 3 bases; junction bases not matched to a gene: 12. The CDR3 sequence is 16 residues long. Germline V gene lookup returns CDR1 DFQATT and CDR2 SNEGSKA (reference sequence). The chain's CDR3 is CSAIPLPTGDTGELFF. CDR3 nucleotide sequence: TGCAGTGCCATTCCCCTCCCGACAGGGGACACCGGGGAGCTGTTTTTT.

This clonotype was seen ten or more times. V gene TRBV7-9 combines with J gene TRBJ2-5; D might be TRBD1 (5 bases). The CDR3 runs to 14 residues. Germline CDR1 reads SEHNR; CDR2 reads FQNEAQ (reference sequence). Deletions cut 5 bases from V and 4 bases from J, with 14 bases between. The CDR3 reads CASSPETVPETQYF. CDR3 coding DNA: TGTGCCAGCAGCCCCGAGACAGTCCCAGAGACCCAGTACTTC.

The chain recombines TRBV20-1 with TRBJ2-1, with 14 bases that match TRBD2. The junction had 4 bases not matched to a gene; V was cut back by 0 bases and J by 3 bases. From germline, CDR1 is DFQATT and CDR2 SNEGSKA (reference sequence). This CDR3 spans 17 amino acids. In nucleotides, the CDR3 is TGCAGTGCTAGAGATTGGGGGACTAGCGGGAGCTACAATGAGCAGTTCTTC. This translates into CSARDWGTSGSYNEQFF.

There are many counts of this clonotype. This chain uses TRBV6-1 with TRBJ2-7; 8 bases are a match to TRBD2. The CDR3 consists of 16 residues. Germline V gene lookup returns CDR1 MNHNS and CDR2 SASEGT. With V trimmed by 7 bases and J by 7 bases, 18 bases remained unmatched. CDR3 in DNA: TGTGCCAGCACCGGTACTGGGACGGGAGGGCCTCGGGAGCAGTACTTC. Amino acids: CASTGTGTGGPREQYF.

This clonotype has at least ten counts. The chain carries TRBV20-1 and TRBJ2-6; TRBD2 aligns across 11 bases. J was trimmed by 1 base and V by 6 bases; bases with no gene match: 5. This CDR3 is built from 16 residues. From germline, CDR1 is DFQATT and CDR2 SNEGSKA (reference sequence). CDR3 nucleotide sequence: TGCAGTGCCAAGACTAGCGGGATTTCTGGGGCCAACGTCCTGACTTTC. Amino acid sequence: CSAKTSGISGANVLTF.